The text below deals with one T cell receptor beta chain. Its antigen remains unknown. These data belong to a study of ipilimumab plus nivolumab after autologous stem cell transplantation. Overall study: The myeloma cohort included high-risk transplant-naive patients and patients relapsing within 3 years of a first autologous transplant.

Sequencing used immunoSEQ multiplex PCR; TCRdb keeps in-frame clones, though not all of them. The sample contains about 40,000 clones, almost 95% of which appear only once. In germline, CDR1 is SGHTA, CDR2 FQGNSA. This CDR3 has 15 amino acids. Trimming took 5 bases from V and 1 from J; bases not matched to a gene: 2. Starting 14 to 28 days after autologous transplant, ipilimumab 1 mg/kg was given. Patients received nivolumab 3 mg/kg at weeks 1, 4, 7, 10, then fortnightly to week 26. Study conclusions and caveats: Authors suggest TCR repertoire, Treg phenotype and gut microbiota support further study.

The chain links TRBV7-2 to TRBJ2-7, with 13 nucleotides matching TRBD2. The starting material was PBMCs, obtained in a trial of ipilimumab plus nivolumab as post-transplant consolidation. This receptor was taken from a male donor with multiple myeloma. Here the CDR3 reads CASSRTSGGSYEQYF. The CDR3 bases are TGTGCCAGCAGCCGGACTAGCGGGGGTTCCTACGAGCAGTACTTC.